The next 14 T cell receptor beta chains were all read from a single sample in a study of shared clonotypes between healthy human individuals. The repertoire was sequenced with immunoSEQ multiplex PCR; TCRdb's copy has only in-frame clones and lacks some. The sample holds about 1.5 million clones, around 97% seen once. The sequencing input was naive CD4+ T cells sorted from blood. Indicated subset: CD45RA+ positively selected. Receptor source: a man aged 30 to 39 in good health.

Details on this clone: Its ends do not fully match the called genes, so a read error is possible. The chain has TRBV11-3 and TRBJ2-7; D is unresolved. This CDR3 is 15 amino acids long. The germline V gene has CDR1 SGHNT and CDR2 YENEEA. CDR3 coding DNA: TGTGCCAGCAGCTTTCTAACTGTAAACTCCAACGAGCAGTACTTC. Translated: CASSFLTVNSNEQYF.

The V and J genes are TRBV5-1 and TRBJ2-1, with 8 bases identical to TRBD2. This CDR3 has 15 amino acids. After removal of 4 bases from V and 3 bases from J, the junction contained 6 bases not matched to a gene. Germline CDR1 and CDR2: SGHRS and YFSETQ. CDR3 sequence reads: CASSKSGSNYNEQFF. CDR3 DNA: TGCGCCAGCAGCAAGAGCGGGAGTAACTACAATGAGCAGTTCTTC.

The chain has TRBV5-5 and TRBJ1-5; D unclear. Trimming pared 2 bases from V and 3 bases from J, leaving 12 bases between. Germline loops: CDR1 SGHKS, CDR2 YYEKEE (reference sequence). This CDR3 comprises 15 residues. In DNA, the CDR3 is TGTGCCAGCAGCTTAAGGGCATGGGACAATCAGCCCCAGCATTTT. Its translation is CASSLRAWDNQPQHF.

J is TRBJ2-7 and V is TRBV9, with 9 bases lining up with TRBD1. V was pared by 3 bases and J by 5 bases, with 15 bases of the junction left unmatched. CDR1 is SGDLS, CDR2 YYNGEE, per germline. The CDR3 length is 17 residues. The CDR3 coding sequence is TGTGCCAGCAGCGACACCAGGGACAGGGTAACGCTCCACGAGCAGTACTTC. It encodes CASSDTRDRVTLHEQYF.

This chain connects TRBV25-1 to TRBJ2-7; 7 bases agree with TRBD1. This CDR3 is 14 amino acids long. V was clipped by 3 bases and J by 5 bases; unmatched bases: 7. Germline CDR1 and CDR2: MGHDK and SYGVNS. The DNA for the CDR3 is TGTGCCAGCAGTGATCCATTCACAGGGGACGAGCAGTACTTC. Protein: CASSDPFTGDEQYF.

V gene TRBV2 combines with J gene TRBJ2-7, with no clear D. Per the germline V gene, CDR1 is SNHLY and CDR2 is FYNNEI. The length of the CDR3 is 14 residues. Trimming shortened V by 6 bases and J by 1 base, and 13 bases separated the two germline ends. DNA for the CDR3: TGTGCCAGCAGCAAAAACAGCAATTCCTACGAGCAGTACTTC. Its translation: CASSKNSNSYEQYF. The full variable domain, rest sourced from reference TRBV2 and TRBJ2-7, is EPEVTQTPSHQVTQMGQEVILRCVPISNHLYFYWYRQILGQKVEFLVSFYNNEISEKSEIFDDQFSVERPDGSNFTLKIRSTKLEDSAMYFCASSKNSNSYEQYFGPGTRLTVT.

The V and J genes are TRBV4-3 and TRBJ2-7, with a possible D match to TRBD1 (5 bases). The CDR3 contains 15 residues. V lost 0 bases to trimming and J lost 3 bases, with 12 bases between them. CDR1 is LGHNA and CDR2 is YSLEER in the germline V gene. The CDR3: CASSQEGREGYEQYF. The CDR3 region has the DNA TGCGCCAGCAGCCAAGAGGGCAGGGAAGGCTACGAGCAGTACTTC.

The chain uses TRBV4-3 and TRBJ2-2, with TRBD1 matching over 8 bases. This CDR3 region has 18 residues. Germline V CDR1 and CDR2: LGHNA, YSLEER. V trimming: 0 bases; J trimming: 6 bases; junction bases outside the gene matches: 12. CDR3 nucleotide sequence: TGCGCCAGCAGCCAAGATGGCCCCCGGACAGGGACGGCCGGGGAGCTGTTTTTT. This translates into CASSQDGPRTGTAGELFF.

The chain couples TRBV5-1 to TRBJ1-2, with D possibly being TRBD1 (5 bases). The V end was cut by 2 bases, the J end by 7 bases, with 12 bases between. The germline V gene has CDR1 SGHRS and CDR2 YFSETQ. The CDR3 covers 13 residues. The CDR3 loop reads CASSFTGPGGYTF. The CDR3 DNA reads TGCGCCAGCAGCTTCACAGGTCCTGGTGGCTACACCTTC. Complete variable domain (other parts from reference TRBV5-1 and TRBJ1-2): KAGVTQTPRYLIKTRGQQVTLSCSPISGHRSVSWYQQTPGQGLQFLFEYFSETQRNKGNFPGRFSGRQFSNSRSEMNVSTLELGDSALYLCASSFTGPGGYTFGSGTRLTVV.

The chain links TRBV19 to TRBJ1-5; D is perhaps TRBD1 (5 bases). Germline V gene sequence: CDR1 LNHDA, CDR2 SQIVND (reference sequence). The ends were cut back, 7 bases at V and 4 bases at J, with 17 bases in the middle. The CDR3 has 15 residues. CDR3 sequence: CASTPSPQGNQPQHF. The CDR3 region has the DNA TGTGCCAGTACCCCGTCACCCCAGGGAAATCAGCCCCAGCATTTT.

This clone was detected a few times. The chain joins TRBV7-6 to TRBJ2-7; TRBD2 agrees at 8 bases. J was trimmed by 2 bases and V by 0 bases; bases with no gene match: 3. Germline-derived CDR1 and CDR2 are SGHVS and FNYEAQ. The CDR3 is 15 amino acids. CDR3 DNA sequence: TGTGCCAGCAGCTTAGCAAGCGGGAGAACCTACGAGCAGTACTTC. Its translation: CASSLASGRTYEQYF.

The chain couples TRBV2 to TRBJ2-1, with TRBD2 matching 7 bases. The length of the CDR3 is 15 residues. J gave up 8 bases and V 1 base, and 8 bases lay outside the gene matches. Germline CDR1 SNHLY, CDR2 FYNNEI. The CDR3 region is CASSEDRGSGDEQFF. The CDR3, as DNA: TGTGCCAGCAGTGAAGACCGCGGGAGTGGGGATGAGCAGTTCTTC. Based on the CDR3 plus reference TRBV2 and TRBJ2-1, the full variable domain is EPEVTQTPSHQVTQMGQEVILRCVPISNHLYFYWYRQILGQKVEFLVSFYNNEISEKSEIFDDQFSVERPDGSNFTLKIRSTKLEDSAMYFCASSEDRGSGDEQFFGPGTRLTVL.

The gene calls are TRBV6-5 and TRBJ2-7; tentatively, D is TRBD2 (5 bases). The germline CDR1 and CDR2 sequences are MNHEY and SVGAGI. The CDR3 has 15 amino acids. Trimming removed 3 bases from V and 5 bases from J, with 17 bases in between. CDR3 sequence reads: CASSYQTSRSHEQYF. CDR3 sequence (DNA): TGTGCCAGCAGTTATCAAACTAGTAGGTCCCACGAGCAGTACTTC.

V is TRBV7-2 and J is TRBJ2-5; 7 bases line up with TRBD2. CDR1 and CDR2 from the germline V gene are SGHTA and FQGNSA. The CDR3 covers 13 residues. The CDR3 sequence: CVVAGEPWETQYF. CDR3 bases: TGTGTAGTGGCGGGGGAGCCTTGGGAGACCCAGTACTTC.